This TCR beta chain was retrieved from a study of cytomegalovirus exposure and HLA in healthy donors. Findings and limits, study-wide: High specificity and sensitivity for cytomegalovirus status were reported for the classifier.

Unmatched junction bases numbered 11, after V lost 6 bases and J lost 1 base. The CDR3 runs 15 residues. Germline V gene lookup returns CDR1 SQVTM and CDR2 ANQGSEA. 60 Vbeta and 13 Jbeta primers were used in PCR. TCRdb's table, derived via immunoSEQ multiplex PCR, lists solely in-frame clones and lacks some. The sample consists of 110,000 or so clones, around four fifths of them appearing once. Concerning this clone itself: What it binds is not known.

The chain links TRBV29-1 to TRBJ2-5; TRBD1 matches 7 bases. The sequencing input was PBMCs. The sequence derives from a middle-aged woman in good health and CMV-seropositive. Here the CDR3 DNA reads TGCAGCGTCGCCTGGGCTACAGGGGCCCAAGAGACCCAGTACTTC. The encoded protein is CSVAWATGAQETQYF.